There are many counts of the clone carrying this T cell receptor beta chain. Its antigen is still unknown. This sample stems from a study of T cell repertoires in cytomegalovirus infection. On the study more broadly: Signatures in public TCR beta sequences pointed to both CMV infection and matching HLA type. Overall study findings and caveats: There were HLA-C-restricted CMV-specific TCR beta clonotypes dominating the ex vivo response. Of the TCR beta families, the public ones yielded a cumulative frequency that identified carriers of CMV plus the relevant HLA.

The CDR3 sequence is 15 residues long. J lost 2 bases, V lost 4 bases, and 6 bases had no gene match. The germline CDR1 and CDR2 sequences are SGHVS and FNYEAQ. From the reads, TCRdb called clonotypes with MiXCR, one entry per CDR3 protein. The table records under 800,000 distinct CDR3 sequences, approximately 24% of them present only once. The J gene is TRBJ2-7, the V gene TRBV7-6; 9 positions match TRBD1. What was sequenced was CD8+ T cells from PBMCs. This clonotype originated in a human donor in good health (CMV status not recorded). Some clones in this sample may be carry-over from other donors' samples. CDR3 amino acids: CASSSQTGGAYEQYF. CDR3 DNA: TGTGCCAGCAGCTCCCAGACAGGGGGGGCCTACGAGCAGTACTTC.